This T cell receptor beta chain was identified in a study of T-cell reconstitution after alpha-beta-depleted transplantation in children. This clonotype was seen more than once but under ten times. Its matching antigen is unknown. Study-wide results and limits: Alpha-beta T cells about two months after transplant reportedly derived from several hundred expanded graft clones. By one year post-transplant, T-cell counts and diversity largely arose from T cells that were newly produced. In some patients, recipient T cells and intrathymic progenitors surviving conditioning explained high day-60 diversity.

CDR1 and CDR2 from the germline V gene are MGHRA and YSYEKL. The CDR3 runs to 17 residues. V lost 1 base and J lost 9; bases outside the gene matches: 7. Unique molecular identifiers were incorporated into the prepared TCRbeta library. From the PCR reads, TCRdb called clonotypes with MiXCR, one entry per CDR3 protein. The repertoire holds approximately 800,000 distinct CDR3 sequences, with 15% to 20% as singletons. The chain employs TRBV4-1 and TRBJ1-6; 12 bases align to TRBD1. The TCR comes from a male patient aged 10 to 17 who had a stem cell transplant for acute lymphoblastic leukemia, so the T cells may come from the graft donor. Sequencing was performed on PBMCs, mostly from graft donor cells, taken 360 days after TCRalphabeta/CD19-depleted stem cell transplant. CDR3: CASSQVGQGAKGSPLHF. The DNA of the CDR3 is TGCGCCAGCAGCCAAGTGGGACAGGGGGCGAAGGGTTCACCCCTCCACTTT.